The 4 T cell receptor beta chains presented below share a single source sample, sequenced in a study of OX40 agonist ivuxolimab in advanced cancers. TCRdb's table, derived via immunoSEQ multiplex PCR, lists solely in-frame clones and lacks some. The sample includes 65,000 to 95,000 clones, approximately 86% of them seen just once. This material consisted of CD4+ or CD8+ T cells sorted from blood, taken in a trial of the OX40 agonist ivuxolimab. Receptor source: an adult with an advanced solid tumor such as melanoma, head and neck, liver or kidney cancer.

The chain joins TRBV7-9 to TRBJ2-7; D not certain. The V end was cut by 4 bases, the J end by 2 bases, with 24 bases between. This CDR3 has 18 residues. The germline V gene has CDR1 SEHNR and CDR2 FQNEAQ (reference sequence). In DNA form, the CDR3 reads TGTGCCAGCAGCTCACATGAGACCGCTTCCTTTCCCCCCTACGAGCAGTACTTC. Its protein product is CASSSHETASFPPYEQYF.

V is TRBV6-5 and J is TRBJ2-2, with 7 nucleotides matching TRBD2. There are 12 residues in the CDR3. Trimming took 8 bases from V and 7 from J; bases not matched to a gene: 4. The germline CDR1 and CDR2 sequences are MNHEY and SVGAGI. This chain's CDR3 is CASGLVYGELFF. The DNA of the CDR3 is TGTGCCAGCGGACTAGTGTACGGGGAGCTGTTTTTT.

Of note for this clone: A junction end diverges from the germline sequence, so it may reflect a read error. Here the CDR3 reads CATLVWQPSTYTQYF. The CDR3 DNA sequence: TGTGCCACCCTGGTATGGCAGCCGTCCACATATACGCAGTATTTT. The chain combines TRBV27 with TRBJ2-3; D not resolved. The V gene's germline CDR1 is MNHEY and CDR2 SMNVEV (reference sequence). The CDR3 extends over 15 amino acids.

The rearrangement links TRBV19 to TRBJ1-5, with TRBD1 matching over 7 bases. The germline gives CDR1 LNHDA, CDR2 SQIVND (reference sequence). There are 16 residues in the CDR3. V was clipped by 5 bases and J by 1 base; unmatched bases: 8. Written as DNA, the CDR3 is TGTGCCAGTAGTCTCCTCGGGACAGAGAGCAATCAGCCCCAGCATTTT. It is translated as CASSLLGTESNQPQHF.